Presented here are 9 T cell receptor beta chains from one specimen sequenced in a study of blood T cell repertoires in COVID-19. TCRdb keeps only in-frame clones here, not all; method: immunoSEQ multiplex PCR. This table has about 160,000 clones, nearly 80% appearing once. The specimen sequenced was peripheral blood. These receptors originate from a woman older than 75 with acute or convalescent COVID-19.

V is TRBV6-5 and J is TRBJ2-5, with 10 bases identical to TRBD1. Germline CDR1 and CDR2: MNHEY and SVGAGI. Unmatched junction bases numbered 8, after V lost 5 bases and J lost 5 bases. This CDR3 contains 15 residues. CDR3 coding DNA: TGTGCCAGCAGTCGTTCTCCGGGACAGGGGGAGACCCAGTACTTC. As protein: CASSRSPGQGETQYF.

The chain has TRBV5-1 and TRBJ1-2, with 8 bases identical to TRBD1. The germline V gene encodes CDR1 SGHRS and CDR2 YFSETQ. V dropped 2 bases and J dropped 7; count of bases not matched to a gene: 4. The CDR3 covers 13 residues. Here the CDR3 DNA reads TGCGCCAGCAGCTTCGACAGGGGCTCTGGCTACACCTTC. It specifies CASSFDRGSGYTF.

The DNA of the CDR3 is TGCGCCAGCAGCTCGGGGGGGACTGGAAACACCATATATTTT. Protein: CASSSGGTGNTIYF. V gene TRBV5-1 combines with J gene TRBJ1-3, with D possibly matching TRBD1 (5 bases). The CDR3 has 14 amino acids. V gave up 3 bases and J gave up 2 bases, with 9 bases separating them. The V gene's germline CDR1 is SGHRS and CDR2 YFSETQ. Using reference TRBV5-1 and TRBJ1-3 for the parts outside the CDR3, the full variable domain is KAGVTQTPRYLIKTRGQQVTLSCSPISGHRSVSWYQQTPGQGLQFLFEYFSETQRNKGNFPGRFSGRQFSNSRSEMNVSTLELGDSALYLCASSSGGTGNTIYFGEGSWLTVV.

The V gene is TRBV27, the J gene TRBJ2-7, with D perhaps matching TRBD2 (6 bases). Trimming cost V 1 base and J 3 bases, with 10 bases left between them. This CDR3 spans 14 amino acids. The V gene's germline CDR1 is MNHEY and CDR2 SMNVEV (reference sequence). CDR3 protein: CASSLYRGSYEQYF. The CDR3 nucleotides read TGTGCCAGCAGTTTATACCGGGGGAGCTACGAGCAGTACTTC.

This clone turned up a few times. The V call is TRBV4-2, the J call TRBJ2-4; 7 bases agree with TRBD2. This CDR3 is built from 18 residues. Germline values: CDR1 LGHNA, CDR2 YNFKEQ. V dropped 0 bases and J dropped 3; count of bases not matched to a gene: 11. CDR3 in amino acids: CASSQDGGGYFGKNIQYF. The CDR3 DNA reads as TGTGCCAGCAGCCAAGATGGCGGGGGTTACTTCGGCAAAAACATTCAGTACTTC.

This clone has a handful of counts. This chain connects TRBV19 to TRBJ1-2; TRBD1 matches at 7 bases. The CDR3 consists of 14 residues. V was clipped by 5 bases and J by 4 bases; unmatched bases: 7. Germline CDR1 reads LNHDA; CDR2 reads SQIVND (reference sequence). DNA for the CDR3: TGTGCCAGTAGTCTAAACAGGGGAGCCTATGGCTACACCTTC. This encodes CASSLNRGAYGYTF.

The chain combines TRBV6-5 with TRBJ1-2; TRBD1 aligns across 7 bases. J was trimmed by 7 bases and V by 6 bases; bases with no gene match: 8. The CDR3 covers 13 residues. Germline assignment: CDR1 MNHEY and CDR2 SVGAGI. As DNA, the CDR3 is TGTGCCAGCAGGGCTGACAGGGTTGGTGGCTACACCTTC. This sequence encodes CASRADRVGGYTF.

J is TRBJ1-5 and V is TRBV19, with 9 bases lining up with TRBD1. J was trimmed by 6 bases and V by 8 bases; bases with no gene match: 8. The CDR3 totals 14 residues. Germline CDR1 reads LNHDA; CDR2 reads SQIVND (reference sequence). The DNA of the CDR3 is TGTGCCAGTGCTGTGGGACAGGGAGGTCAGCCCCAGCATTTT. The encoded protein is CASAVGQGGQPQHF. The variable domain in full, completed from reference TRBV19 and TRBJ1-5, reads DGGITQSPKYLFRKEGQNVTLSCEQNLNHDAMYWYRQDPGQGLRLIYYSQIVNDFQKGDIAEGYSVSREKKESFPLTVTSAQKNPTAFYLCASAVGQGGQPQHFGDGTRLSIL.

The V call is TRBV5-1, the J call TRBJ2-1; 9 positions agree with TRBD1. This CDR3 region has 15 residues. Germline CDR1 is SGHRS and CDR2 is YFSETQ. J gave up 10 bases and V 3 bases, and 11 bases lay outside the gene matches. This CDR3 reads CASSSAGTGIWEQFF. CDR3 in DNA: TGCGCCAGCAGCTCCGCCGGGACAGGGATTTGGGAGCAGTTCTTC.